Listed here are 26 T cell receptor beta chains from one sample, sequenced in a study of blood T cell repertoires in COVID-19. Assay used: immunoSEQ multiplex PCR; TCRdb lists only in-frame clones, some missing. Of 200,000 to 250,000 clones detected, approximately 90% appear once; the ten largest clones hold over 0.75%. Sequenced input: PBMCs or T cells enriched from blood (not recorded which). The origin of the receptors is a man aged 50 or older who had been exposed to COVID-19.

The chain carries TRBV7-2 and TRBJ2-1; TRBD2 aligns across 11 bases. J was trimmed by 8 bases and V by 5 bases; bases with no gene match: 8. The CDR3 length is 15 residues. Germline V CDR1 and CDR2: SGHTA, FQGNSA. The CDR3 bases are TGTGCCAGCAGCCACAGACTAGCGGGGTCGGATGAGCAGTTCTTC. Amino acids: CASSHRLAGSDEQFF.

The rearrangement uses TRBV29-1 and TRBJ2-1; 12 bases map to TRBD2. This CDR3 has 16 residues. V lost 2 bases, J lost 9 bases, and 11 bases stayed unmatched. Per germline, CDR1 SQVTM and CDR2 ANQGSEA. DNA for the CDR3: TGCAGCGTTGAACGGAGACTAGCGGGAGTTTATGGTGAGCAGTTCTTC. As protein: CSVERRLAGVYGEQFF.

The chain carries TRBV11-3 and TRBJ2-1; weak D call: TRBD2 (5 bases). V was trimmed by 5 bases and J by 5 bases, leaving 22 bases between them. Germline V gene data show CDR1 as SGHNT and CDR2 as YENEEA. The CDR3 is made up of 17 amino acids. The CDR3 protein is CASSRRFQPGSHNEQFF. DNA of the CDR3: TGTGCCAGCAGCCGCCGTTTTCAACCGGGATCTCACAATGAGCAGTTCTTC. The variable domain in full, completed from reference TRBV11-3 and TRBJ2-1, reads EAGVVQSPRYKIIEKKQPVAFWCNPISGHNTLYWYLQNLGQGPELLIRYENEEAVDDSQLPKDRFSAERLKGVDSTLKIQPAELGDSAVYLCASSRRFQPGSHNEQFFGPGTRLTVL.

The V call is TRBV18, the J call TRBJ2-1; D might be TRBD1 (6 bases). The V gene's germline CDR1 is KGHSH and CDR2 LQKENI. The CDR3 consists of 15 residues. Trimming shortened V by 4 bases and J by 4 bases, and 14 bases separated the two germline ends. CDR3 bases: TGTGCCAGCTCACTCCACACCGGGACATACAATGAGCAGTTCTTC. It encodes CASSLHTGTYNEQFF.

V and J are TRBV3-1 (or the pseudogene TRBV3-2) and TRBJ2-1, with D perhaps TRBD1 (7 bases). The CDR3 length is 16 residues. V lost 1 base and J 5 bases, leaving 15 bases between the germline ends. Germline V gives CDR1 LGHDT, CDR2 YNNKEL (reference sequence). Here the CDR3 reads CASSQVGGTAHNEQFF. CDR3 in DNA: TGTGCCAGCAGCCAAGTAGGCGGGACAGCACACAATGAGCAGTTCTTC.

The chain employs TRBV2 and TRBJ2-7, with 7 bases lining up with TRBD1. Germline V gene data show CDR1 as SNHLY and CDR2 as FYNNEI. The CDR3 loop spans 13 amino acids. J gave up 3 bases and V 6 bases, and 5 bases lay outside the gene matches. CDR3 amino acids: CASRPGQLYEQYF. CDR3 sequence (DNA): TGTGCCAGCAGGCCGGGACAGCTCTACGAGCAGTACTTC.

This clone was found a few times. The chain links TRBV6-6 to TRBJ1-5; TRBD1 agrees at 10 bases. The germline V gene encodes CDR1 MNHNY and CDR2 SVGAGI (reference sequence). CDR3 size: 13 residues. J was trimmed by 6 bases and V by 7 bases; bases with no gene match: 3. The CDR3, as DNA: TGTGCCAGCAAAGACAGGGGGCGTCAGCCCCAGCATTTT. This encodes CASKDRGRQPQHF.

Comment on this clone: Other DNA variants within this sample encode the same CDR3. This sequence joins TRBV18 and TRBJ2-3, with D tentatively TRBD2 (5 bases). The CDR3 totals 14 residues. Germline V gene data show CDR1 as KGHSH and CDR2 as LQKENI. The germline V and J ends were trimmed by 6 bases and 0 bases, with 10 bases remaining between them. The CDR3 DNA reads TGTGCCAGCTCCCCGGGCGGGAGCACAGATACGCAGTATTTT. Its translation is CASSPGGSTDTQYF.

The genes are TRBV5-1 and TRBJ2-3; D possibly corresponds to TRBD1 (5 bases). The germline gives CDR1 SGHRS, CDR2 YFSETQ. This CDR3 contains 14 residues. Trimming cost V 2 bases and J 4 bases, with 11 bases left between them. The DNA for the CDR3 is TGCGCCAGCAGCTTCAGGGTCGGGTCAGATACGCAGTATTTT. Protein: CASSFRVGSDTQYF.

J is TRBJ1-1 and V is TRBV27; D is possibly TRBD1 (6 bases). Trimming left V 2 bases short and J 0 bases short, with 19 bases between. This CDR3 comprises 18 residues. Germline CDR1 reads MNHEY; CDR2 reads SMNVEV (reference sequence). The CDR3: CASSLRPWGRGVNTEAFF. The DNA of the CDR3 is TGTGCCAGCAGTTTACGACCCTGGGGGCGTGGAGTGAACACTGAAGCTTTCTTT.

The CDR3 DNA reads TGTGCCACCGACAGGGGGTCGGACACCATATATTTT. Translated: CATDRGSDTIYF. The chain joins TRBV2 to TRBJ1-3, with TRBD1 identical over 9 bases. The trim removed 10 bases at V and 8 bases at J, leaving 6 bases unmatched. Germline V gives CDR1 SNHLY, CDR2 FYNNEI. This CDR3 is 12 amino acids long.

V usage is TRBV2 and J usage is TRBJ2-7, with TRBD2 identical over 12 bases. Per germline, CDR1 SNHLY and CDR2 FYNNEI. J gave up 6 bases and V 5 bases, and 8 bases lay outside the gene matches. CDR3 length: 15 amino acids. The CDR3 region is CASSPWTSGTGEQYV. As DNA, the CDR3 is TGTGCCAGCAGTCCTTGGACTAGCGGGACGGGCGAGCAGTACGTC.

V is TRBV7-2 and J is TRBJ1-5; the D is unclear. Between the trimmed V and J ends, which lost 0 bases and 1 base, there was a span of 4 bases. This CDR3 comprises 14 residues. CDR1 is SGHTA, CDR2 FQGNSA, per germline. CDR3 nucleotide sequence: TGTGCCAGCAGCTTAGCGCGCAGCAATCAGCCCCAGCATTTT. It is translated as CASSLARSNQPQHF. Drawing the rest from reference TRBV7-2 and TRBJ1-5, the complete variable domain is GAGVSQSPSNKVTEKGKDVELRCDPISGHTALYWYRQSLGQGLEFLIYFQGNSAPDKSGLPSDRFSAERTGGSVSTLTIQRTQQEDSAVYLCASSLARSNQPQHFGDGTRLSIL.

The chain links TRBV28 to TRBJ1-5; TRBD1 might be the D (6 bases). The CDR3 has 14 residues. The V and J ends lost 6 bases and 6 bases respectively, with 15 bases between them. From germline, CDR1 is MDHEN and CDR2 SYDVKM. In DNA form, the CDR3 reads TGTGCCAGCAGCTATCTACAGGGTAGTCAGCCCCAGCATTTT. Encoded protein: CASSYLQGSQPQHF.

The chain couples TRBV5-1 to TRBJ2-3; 9 positions match TRBD1. This CDR3 is 15 amino acids long. Germline V gene data show CDR1 as SGHRS and CDR2 as YFSETQ. V lost 3 bases, J lost 3 bases, and 5 bases stayed unmatched. The CDR3 sequence is CASSWGTGPTDTQYF. The DNA for the CDR3 is TGCGCCAGCAGCTGGGGGACAGGGCCTACAGATACGCAGTATTTT.

The gene calls are TRBV9 and TRBJ2-1; D not certain. Germline V CDR1 and CDR2: SGDLS, YYNGEE. Trimming took off 4 bases at V and 0 bases at J, with 11 bases between the two ends. There are 15 residues in the CDR3. The CDR3 coding sequence is TGTGCCAGCAGCCCCACTTTGAGCTCCTACAATGAGCAGTTCTTC. Its translation is CASSPTLSSYNEQFF.

This clone is a singleton in its sample. The chain has TRBV11-3 and TRBJ1-4, with TRBD1 matching over 9 bases. Germline values: CDR1 SGHNT, CDR2 YENEEA. V was pared by 5 bases and J by 0 bases, with 4 bases of the junction left unmatched. This CDR3 is 16 amino acids long. The CDR3 protein is CASSRWTGATNEKLFF. CDR3 nucleotides: TGTGCCAGCAGCAGATGGACAGGGGCAACTAATGAAAAACTGTTTTTT.

The genes are TRBV18 and TRBJ2-1; 8 bases line up with TRBD1. This CDR3 has 15 residues. From germline, CDR1 is KGHSH and CDR2 LQKENI. V was clipped by 5 bases and J by 4 bases; unmatched bases: 7. The CDR3 DNA is TGTGCCAGCTCAGCTACAGGGGGAACTTACAATGAGCAGTTCTTC. Translated, it gives CASSATGGTYNEQFF.

The rearrangement links TRBV18 to TRBJ2-1, with 15 bases that match TRBD2. Germline CDR1 is KGHSH and CDR2 is LQKENI. The CDR3 has 15 residues. V lost 5 bases and J lost 8; bases outside the gene matches: 4. The CDR3 region has the DNA TGTGCCAGCTCATCGGGACTAGCGGGAGGCGATGAGCAGTTCTTC. It specifies CASSSGLAGGDEQFF.

The V gene is TRBV28, the J gene TRBJ1-4, with 8 bases that match TRBD1. V shed 5 bases, J shed 7 bases, and the junction held 9 bases outside the gene matches. The CDR3 has 15 residues. Germline lookup yields CDR1 MDHEN and CDR2 SYDVKM. The CDR3 here is CASSPARDRGEKLFF. The CDR3 DNA sequence: TGTGCCAGCAGTCCCGCCCGAGACAGGGGTGAAAAACTGTTTTTT.

The chain employs TRBV18 and TRBJ2-2, with TRBD1 matching over 8 bases. Looked up from germline, CDR1 is KGHSH and CDR2 is LQKENI. The V gene end was trimmed by 5 bases and the J gene end by 3 bases; junction bases not matched to a gene: 8. CDR3 size: 16 residues. CDR3 protein: CASSVSGGADTGELFF. CDR3 sequence (DNA): TGTGCCAGCTCAGTTTCAGGGGGCGCGGACACCGGGGAGCTGTTTTTT.

The chain links TRBV20-1 to TRBJ1-2; tentative D call: TRBD1 (6 bases). The CDR3 spans 17 residues. Germline loops: CDR1 DFQATT, CDR2 SNEGSKA (reference sequence). Trimming removed 3 bases at V and 1 base at J, with 21 bases between. CDR3 nucleotide sequence: TGCAGTGCTAGTACCCAATTAGGGGGGGCCTTTAACTATGGCTACACCTTC. Protein: CSASTQLGGAFNYGYTF.

V and J are TRBV6-5 and TRBJ1-4; D uncertain. V was clipped by 8 bases and J by 8 bases, with 18 bases between them. The CDR3 totals 14 residues. From germline, CDR1 is MNHEY and CDR2 SVGAGI. CDR3 amino acids: CASRYSEGGEKLFF. CDR3 coding DNA: TGTGCCAGCCGGTACAGCGAGGGTGGGGAAAAACTGTTTTTT.

V is TRBV19 and J is TRBJ2-3, with 8 positions matching TRBD2. The CDR3 has 17 amino acids. Trimming at V came to 6 bases and at J to 4 bases, leaving 15 bases not matched to a gene. Looked up from germline, CDR1 is LNHDA and CDR2 is SQIVND (reference sequence). DNA for the CDR3: TGTGCCAGTAGACCTGTTCCGGGACTAGAATTCCCAGATACGCAGTATTTT. It translates to CASRPVPGLEFPDTQYF.

This clone was seen just once. This chain uses TRBV28 with TRBJ2-1; 10 bases match TRBD2. In germline, CDR1 is MDHEN, CDR2 SYDVKM. The CDR3 sequence is 20 residues long. The V segment lost 1 base and the J segment 4 bases; nucleotides outside the gene matches: 16. The CDR3 sequence: CASSLFIKRGGLNIYNEQFF. The CDR3 nucleotides read TGTGCCAGCAGTTTATTTATCAAGCGGGGGGGCCTTAATATATACAATGAGCAGTTCTTC. Variable domain in full (rest from reference TRBV28 and TRBJ2-1): DVKVTQSSRYLVKRTGEKVFLECVQDMDHENMFWYRQDPGLGLRLIYFSYDVKMKEKGDIPEGYSVSREKKERFSLILESASTNQTSMYLCASSLFIKRGGLNIYNEQFFGPGTRLTVL.

CDR3 nucleotides: TGCGCCAGCAGCATCCCGGGGACTAGCGGGCGAGCGTCCTACAATGAGCAGTTCTTC. Its translation is CASSIPGTSGRASYNEQFF. The chain employs TRBV5-1 and TRBJ2-1, with TRBD2 identical over 12 bases. Germline V CDR1 and CDR2: SGHRS, YFSETQ. V shed 4 bases and J 1 base; nucleotides not matched to a gene: 12. The CDR3 extends over 19 amino acids. Full variable domain (missing parts from reference TRBV5-1 and TRBJ2-1): KAGVTQTPRYLIKTRGQQVTLSCSPISGHRSVSWYQQTPGQGLQFLFEYFSETQRNKGNFPGRFSGRQFSNSRSEMNVSTLELGDSALYLCASSIPGTSGRASYNEQFFGPGTRLTVL.